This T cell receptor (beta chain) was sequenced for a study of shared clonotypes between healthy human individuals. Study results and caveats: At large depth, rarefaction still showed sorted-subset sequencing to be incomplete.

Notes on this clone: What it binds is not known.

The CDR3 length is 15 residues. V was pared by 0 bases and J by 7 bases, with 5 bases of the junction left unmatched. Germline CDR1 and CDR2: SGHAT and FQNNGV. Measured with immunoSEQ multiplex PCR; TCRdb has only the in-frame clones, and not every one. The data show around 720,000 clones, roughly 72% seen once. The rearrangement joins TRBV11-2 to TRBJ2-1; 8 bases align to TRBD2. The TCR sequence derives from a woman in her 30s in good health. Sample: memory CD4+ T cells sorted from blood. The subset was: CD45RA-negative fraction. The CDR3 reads CASSLEGLVVNEQFF. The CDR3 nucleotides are TGTGCCAGCAGCTTAGAGGGACTAGTGGTGAATGAGCAGTTCTTC.